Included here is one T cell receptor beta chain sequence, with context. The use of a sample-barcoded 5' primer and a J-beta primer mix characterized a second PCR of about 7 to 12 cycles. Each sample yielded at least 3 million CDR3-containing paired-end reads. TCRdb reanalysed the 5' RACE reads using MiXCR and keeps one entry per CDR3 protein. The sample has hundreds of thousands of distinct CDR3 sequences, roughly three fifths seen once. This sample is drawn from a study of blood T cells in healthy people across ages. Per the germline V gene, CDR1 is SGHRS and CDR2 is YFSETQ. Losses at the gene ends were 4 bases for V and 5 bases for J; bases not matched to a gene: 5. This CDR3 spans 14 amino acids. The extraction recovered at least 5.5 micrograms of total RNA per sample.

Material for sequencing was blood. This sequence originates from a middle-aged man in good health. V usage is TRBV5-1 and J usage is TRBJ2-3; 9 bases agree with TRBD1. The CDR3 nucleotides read TGCGCCAGCAGCACATGGACAGGGGAAGATACGCAGTATTTT. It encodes CASSTWTGEDTQYF.